The following is a TCR beta chain sequence with its context. Its cognate antigen has yet to be identified. Base qualities are missing; no much larger clone stands one base away. CDR1 DFQATT and CDR2 SNEGSKA were looked up in the germline V gene (reference sequence). The CDR3, from cysteine to phenylalanine, totals 19 residues. The entry retains the CDR3 DNA only, 57 bases that are in frame from base 1. Trimming takes 3 bases off V and 4 bases off J; junction bases not matched to a gene: 18. TCR beta repertoires were profiled from peripheral blood of some 13 young patients with multiple sclerosis to demonstrate the VDJtools post-analysis software. The multiple sclerosis patients were children and adolescents between roughly 6 and 17 years of age. This sample stems from a study of post-analysis software for immune sequencing data (dated by TCRdb to between 2015 and 2017). Background for the entire study: Disease courses on record covered relapsing-remitting, secondary progressive and progressive-relapsing multiple sclerosis, though some patients had no subtype annotation. A subset of samples was prepared in parallel using single-end sample barcoding, then pooled and co-amplified after Illumina adapter ligation. Patient repertoires were compared against around 10 previously published healthy control repertoires from donors aged roughly 6 to 27 years.

Receptors were amplified or captured by PCR. Sequencing used an Illumina HiSeq 2500. To reduce PCR and sequencing biases, unique molecular identifiers were built into the TCR beta cDNA libraries. Every 1 to 10 million input T cells yielded some 500,000 cDNA molecules, meaning each molecule approximated one T cell. The patient libraries were prepared and sequenced with the same protocol used for the earlier healthy control dataset. Samples belonging to the same batch were prepared together, multiplexed and sequenced on a shared HiSeq lane. The study's own analysis went as follows. MIGEC handled the raw barcoded reads, throwing out single-read molecular identifier groups before consensus assembly and CDR3 extraction. Clonotype tables were post-analysed with VDJtools, normalizing diversity by down-sampling all datasets to the smallest sample size. To correct batch-related cross-sample contamination, repertoire overlap clustering matched CDR3 amino acid sequences but not nucleotide sequences. The public reads were quality trimmed at Q25 with fastp and then assembled into clones with MiXCR by TCRdb, keeping productive beta chains. Merged by CDR3 protein, the rows form single entries marked with the most common genes and DNA. The V and J calls reflect TCRdb's pipeline rather than the authors' work. The sample table holds approximately 770,000 distinct CDR3 sequences, of which just over 45% were seen once. The top ten hold roughly 4.4% of the sample.

Overall study outcomes, separate from this receptor: Direct clustering with F measure showed strong co-clustering of samples prepared in the same batch, prompting a batch-effect correction. A handful of TRBV segments, including TRBV5-6, TRBV5-1 and TRBV20-1, were significantly more frequent in patients than controls. Multiple sclerosis patients had significantly lower normalized Chao1 diversity than controls, a result that suggests substantial peripheral T-cell clonal expansion. The control group was slightly older than the multiple sclerosis patient group.

Source material: blood. The receptor was derived from a girl aged 10-17 years with multiple sclerosis. The rearranged chain carries TRBV20-1 and TRBJ2-2; TRBD2 aligns with 9 central bases. CDR3 sequence: CSARGEIRGRARGTGELFF. The sequence in DNA is TGCAGTGCTAGGGGGGAGATTCGCGGGAGGGCCCGCGGCACCGGGGAGCTGTTTTTT.